Presented here are 14 T cell receptor beta chains from one specimen sequenced in a study of T cells in Graves' hyperthyroidism and ophthalmopathy (dated by TCRdb to the late 2010s). Library preparation was by multiplex PCR. The instrument was an Illumina HiSeq 2000. TCR beta CDR3 regions were amplified from RNA transcripts. The first round of RT-PCR for the TCR CDR3 was performed with the HTBI primer set and the Qiagen OneStep RT-PCR kit. TCRdb's own reprocessing of the public reads used fastp at Q25 and MiXCR and kept productive beta chains. Entries that share a CDR3 protein sequence are merged under the most common genes and DNA. Across this sample there are about 840,000 distinct CDR3 sequences, with over 35% seen only once. The ten largest clones capture more than 7% of the sample. Specimen: blood. The receptor set was obtained from a young man with Graves' hyperthyroidism.

This clonotype was counted ten times or more. This chain uses TRBV16 with TRBJ1-3; possibly TRBD1 for D (6 bases). The CDR3 is made up of 14 amino acids. Germline-derived CDR1 and CDR2 are KGHSY and FQNENV. V lost 4 bases and J lost 4, with 11 bases in between. The CDR3 reads CASSLRDTGNTIYF. The CDR3, as DNA: TGTGCCAGCAGCCTCAGGGACACAGGAAACACCATATATTTT.

A note on this clonotype: A read error may be the cause here, since a much bigger clone is one base away. V gene TRBV6-4 combines with J gene TRBJ2-7; a possible D gene is TRBD1 (5 bases). Germline V gene lookup returns CDR1 MRHNA and CDR2 SNTAGT. The CDR3 runs 12 residues. The V and J ends lost 2 bases and 5 bases respectively, with 7 bases between them. The CDR3 spells CASSDRGNEQYF. CDR3 nucleotide sequence: TGTGCCAGCAGTGACAGGGGCAACGAGCAGTACTTC.

The V call is TRBV29-1, the J call TRBJ1-1; 8 bases fit TRBD1. The length of the CDR3 is 14 residues. The V segment lost 4 bases and the J segment 7 bases; nucleotides outside the gene matches: 11. Germline V gene sequence: CDR1 SQVTM, CDR2 ANQGSEA. CDR3 DNA: TGCAGCGTTGGGCAGGGGGCTCAGCGAGGTGAAGCTTTCTTT. Translation: CSVGQGAQRGEAFF.

This clonotype has only a few counts. The gene calls are TRBV7-9 and TRBJ2-7; possibly TRBD1 or TRBD2 for D (5 bases each). This CDR3 region has 15 residues. Germline V gene sequence: CDR1 SEHNR, CDR2 FQNEAQ (reference sequence). Trimming took off 1 base at V and 2 bases at J, with 12 bases between the two ends. The CDR3 protein is CASSLVGGPTYEQYF. The DNA for the CDR3 is TGTGCCAGCAGCTTAGTTGGGGGACCCACCTACGAGCAGTACTTC.

This clonotype was seen at least ten times. The chain links TRBV2 to TRBJ1-3; a possible D gene is TRBD1 (5 bases). V lost 5 bases, J lost 8 bases, and 13 bases lay in between. Germline CDR1 and CDR2: SNHLY and FYNNEI. The CDR3 is 13 residues long. CDR3 coding DNA: TGTGCCAGCAGTTTCGCAGGGTTAGACACCATATATTTT. As protein: CASSFAGLDTIYF.

A remark on this clonotype: No conserved phenylalanine or tryptophan ends this CDR3, so it is likely a read error. This sequence joins TRBV14 and TRBJ2-7; 10 bases align to TRBD2. The CDR3 spans 17 residues. CDR1 is SGHDN, CDR2 FVKESK, per germline. The ends lost 0 bases at V and 6 bases at J; junction bases unmatched: 11. CDR3 protein: CASSQEGPWLAGVEQYL. The CDR3 DNA sequence: TGTGCCAGCAGCCAAGAGGGTCCTTGGCTAGCGGGAGTCGAGCAGTACCTC.

The CDR3 region has the DNA TGTGCCAGTCTCGTATCTAGCGGGGGGGCTGGGGCCAACGTCCTGACTTTC. It encodes CASLVSSGGAGANVLTF. The V gene is TRBV19, the J gene TRBJ2-6; 12 bases line up with TRBD2. J was trimmed by 2 bases and V by 8 bases; bases with no gene match: 7. CDR1 is LNHDA, CDR2 SQIVND, per germline (reference sequence). The CDR3 consists of 17 residues.

This clonotype was recorded a few times. This chain links TRBV20-1 with TRBJ1-3; D is ambiguous. Trimming stripped 5 bases from V and 0 bases from J, with 14 bases between. From germline, CDR1 is DFQATT and CDR2 SNEGSKA (reference sequence). The CDR3 totals 15 residues. The CDR3 here is CSAGPPTGSGNTIYF. Written as DNA, the CDR3 is TGCAGTGCTGGACCCCCCACGGGCTCTGGAAACACCATATATTTT.

This clonotype has at least ten counts. The rearrangement links TRBV7-2 to TRBJ1-4; D is possibly TRBD1 (6 bases). CDR3 length: 14 amino acids. V lost 8 bases to trimming and J lost 8 bases, with 18 bases between them. CDR1 and CDR2 from the germline V gene are SGHTA and FQGNSA. CDR3 sequence reads: CASSSGGRVEKLFF. In DNA form, the CDR3 reads TGTGCCAGCTCATCGGGGGGGCGGGTCGAAAAACTGTTTTTT.

This clonotype was seen many times. The genes are TRBV10-3 and TRBJ2-2; TRBD2 matches at 9 bases. The V segment lost 3 bases and the J segment 3 bases; nucleotides outside the gene matches: 8. The CDR3 covers 17 residues. Germline V CDR1 and CDR2: ENHRY, SYGVKD. Here the CDR3 DNA reads TGTGCCATCAGTGAAGGGGCGGGAGGGCCCGACACCGGGGAGCTGTTTTTT. Translating gives CAISEGAGGPDTGELFF.

This clonotype was detected a few times. The V and J genes are TRBV6-5 and TRBJ1-6; D gene ambiguous. Germline CDR1 MNHEY, CDR2 SVGAGI. The CDR3 is 14 residues long. V was cut by 4 bases and J by 6 bases, with 10 bases left in between. DNA for the CDR3: TGTGCCAGCAGTTTATGGGCTCGTAATTCACCCCTCCACTTT. Its protein product is CASSLWARNSPLHF.

The chain employs TRBV25-1 and TRBJ2-5; D is unclear. V shed 7 bases and J shed 1 base, with 13 bases lying between them. The CDR3 is 14 amino acids. The germline V gene encodes CDR1 MGHDK and CDR2 SYGVNS. This CDR3 is CASNILGFQETQYF. The CDR3 DNA reads as TGTGCCAGCAACATCCTAGGATTCCAAGAGACCCAGTACTTC. The variable domain in full, completed from reference TRBV25-1 and TRBJ2-5, reads EADIYQTPRYLVIGTGKKITLECSQTMGHDKMYWYQQDPGMELHLIHYSYGVNSTEKGDLSSESTVSRIRTEHFPLTLESARPSHTSQYLCASNILGFQETQYFGPGTRLLVL.

The J gene is TRBJ1-1, the V gene TRBV11-2, with D unclear. V was trimmed by 0 bases and J by 1 base, leaving 9 bases between them. This CDR3 contains 15 residues. Germline CDR1 reads SGHAT; CDR2 reads FQNNGV. The CDR3 region is CASSLDPSENTEAFF. In DNA, the CDR3 is TGTGCCAGCAGCTTAGATCCCAGTGAGAACACTGAAGCTTTCTTT.

The chain employs TRBV9 and TRBJ1-2; D may be TRBD1 (6 bases). The ends were cut back, 2 bases at V and 6 bases at J, with 11 bases in the middle. There are 13 residues in the CDR3. Per the germline V gene, CDR1 is SGDLS and CDR2 is YYNGEE. CDR3 in amino acids: CASSVGGGHGYTF. The DNA of the CDR3 is TGTGCCAGCAGCGTGGGAGGGGGGCATGGCTACACCTTC.